This T cell receptor (beta chain) was sequenced in a study of technical replicates of blood from several donors. Germline values: CDR1 GTSNPN, CDR2 SVGIG (reference sequence). The CDR3 totals 13 residues. V lost 4 bases and J lost 6, with 13 bases in between. Sequencing used immunoSEQ multiplex PCR; TCRdb keeps in-frame clones, though not all of them. This sample has roughly 80,000 clones; 85% to 95% occur once, and the top ten carry less than 0.5%. The V call is TRBV30, the J call TRBJ2-4; D is uncertain. The TCR was taken from a human donor in good health. The sequenced sample was T cells isolated from PBMCs. The CDR3 reads CAWTLGEGNIQYF. Here the CDR3 DNA reads TGTGCCTGGACCCTCGGAGAAGGAAACATTCAGTACTTC.